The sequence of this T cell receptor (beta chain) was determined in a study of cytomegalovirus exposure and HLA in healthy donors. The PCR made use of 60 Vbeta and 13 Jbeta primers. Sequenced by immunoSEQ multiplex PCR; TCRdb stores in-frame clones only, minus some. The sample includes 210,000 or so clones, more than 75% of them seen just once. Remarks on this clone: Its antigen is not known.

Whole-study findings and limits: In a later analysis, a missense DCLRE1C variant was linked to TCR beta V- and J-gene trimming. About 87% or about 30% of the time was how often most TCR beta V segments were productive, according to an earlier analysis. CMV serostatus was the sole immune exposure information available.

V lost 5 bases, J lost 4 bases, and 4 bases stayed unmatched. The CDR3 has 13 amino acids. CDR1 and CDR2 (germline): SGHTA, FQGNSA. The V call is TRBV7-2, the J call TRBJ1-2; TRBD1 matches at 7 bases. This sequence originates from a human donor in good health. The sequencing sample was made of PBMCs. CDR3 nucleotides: TGTGCCAGCAGCCCACAGGGGTCCTATGGCTACACCTTC. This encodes CASSPQGSYGYTF.